The 18 T cell receptor beta chains below come from one sample, sequenced in a study of T cell clonotyping in hematopoietic cell transplantation. Specified time point: recipient sample about 28 days before transplant, after cytoreduction. Here immunoSEQ multiplex PCR was the method, and the copy in TCRdb shows in-frame clones only, minus some. The repertoire has 29,000 or so clones, over 65% of them found once; the top ten carry 6% to 8.5%. The sequencing here drew on peripheral blood mononuclear cells, taken before stem cell transplant. These receptors originate from a woman in her 30s with chronic myeloid leukemia. Some clones in this sample may be carry-over from other donors' samples.

The V call is TRBV7-2, the J call TRBJ2-7; tentatively, D is TRBD1 (6 bases). CDR3 length equals 13 residues. Trimming pared 5 bases from V and 6 bases from J, leaving 14 bases between. Germline-derived CDR1 and CDR2 are SGHTA and FQGNSA. The CDR3 region is CASSAQGPGEQYV. CDR3 coding DNA: TGTGCCAGCAGCGCACAGGGTCCCGGCGAGCAGTACGTC.

This clone was seen a few times. CDR3 nucleotides: TGTGCCAGCTCACCAATGCTAGCGGCCTACAATGAGCAGTTCTTC. This translates into CASSPMLAAYNEQFF. This chain uses TRBV18 with TRBJ2-1; 7 nucleotides align to TRBD2. The CDR3 totals 15 residues. The junction had 3 bases not matched to a gene; V was cut back by 2 bases and J by 2 bases. The V gene's germline CDR1 is KGHSH and CDR2 LQKENI.

The rearrangement links TRBV4-1 to TRBJ2-7; either TRBD1 or TRBD2 may fit D (5 bases each). The CDR3 extends over 14 amino acids. The V gene's germline CDR1 is MGHRA and CDR2 YSYEKL. Trimming left V 2 bases short and J 2 bases short, with 10 bases between. CDR3 nucleotides: TGCGCCAGCAGCCAACGGGACGTAACCTACGAGCAGTACTTC. This codes for CASSQRDVTYEQYF.

The chain uses TRBV5-6 and TRBJ1-2, with D maybe TRBD1 (5 bases). Trimming took off 4 bases at V and 4 bases at J, with 14 bases between the two ends. The CDR3 has 14 residues. The V gene's germline CDR1 is SGHDT and CDR2 YYEEEE. This CDR3 is CASSPPGTFYGYTF. The CDR3 DNA reads as TGTGCCAGCAGCCCCCCCGGGACCTTCTATGGCTACACCTTC. Drawing the rest from reference TRBV5-6 and TRBJ1-2, the complete variable domain is DAGVTQSPTHLIKTRGQQVTLRCSPKSGHDTVSWYQQALGQGPQFIFQYYEEEERQRGNFPDRFSGHQFPNYSSELNVNALLLGDSALYLCASSPPGTFYGYTFGSGTRLTVV.

This chain's CDR3 is CASSSASSYNEQFF. The CDR3 DNA sequence: TGTGCCAGCAGCTCGGCATCGTCCTACAATGAGCAGTTCTTC. The V and J genes are TRBV7-9 and TRBJ2-1; D gene uncertain. The germline CDR1 and CDR2 sequences are SEHNR and FQNEAQ (reference sequence). The CDR3 consists of 14 residues. Deletions cut 4 bases from V and 1 base from J, with 8 bases between.

This chain links TRBV29-1 with TRBJ2-6, with unresolved D. The CDR3 has 15 amino acids. Germline lookup yields CDR1 SQVTM and CDR2 ANQGSEA. V lost 1 base and J lost 0, with 7 bases in between. CDR3 loop: CSVEGQISGANVLTF. CDR3 nucleotide sequence: TGCAGCGTTGAAGGTCAGATCTCTGGGGCCAACGTCCTGACTTTC.

This chain uses TRBV6-6 with TRBJ2-7; D uncertain. The CDR3 length is 13 residues. Germline-derived CDR1 and CDR2 are MNHNY and SVGAGI (reference sequence). V shed 7 bases and J shed 4 bases, with 14 bases lying between them. The CDR3 DNA reads TGTGCCAGCAACGCGGTAAGCTGGTACGAGCAGTACTTC. Amino acids: CASNAVSWYEQYF.

This sequence joins TRBV6-1 and TRBJ2-7, with a tentative D call TRBD1 (6 bases). Trimming pared 4 bases from V and 1 base from J, leaving 17 bases between. Germline-derived CDR1 and CDR2 are MNHNS and SASEGT. This CDR3 spans 16 amino acids. CDR3 DNA: TGTGCCAGCAGTGGTCCTCGGGACACGTGGTCCTACGAGCAGTACTTC. It is translated as CASSGPRDTWSYEQYF.

The gene calls are TRBV7-2 and TRBJ2-7; 7 positions match TRBD1. V was clipped by 1 base and J by 4 bases; unmatched bases: 4. The germline V gene has CDR1 SGHTA and CDR2 FQGNSA. The CDR3 loop spans 14 amino acids. CDR3 in DNA: TGTGCCAGCAGCTTAGGACAGGGTGGGTACGAGCAGTACTTC. This codes for CASSLGQGGYEQYF.

The rearrangement links TRBV25-1 to TRBJ1-4, with no clear D. The CDR3 loop spans 14 amino acids. Trimming pared 2 bases from V and 7 bases from J, leaving 11 bases between. Germline CDR1 is MGHDK and CDR2 is SYGVNS. CDR3 sequence reads: CASSELGRAEKLFF. The CDR3 DNA follows: TGTGCCAGCAGTGAACTCGGTCGGGCTGAAAAACTGTTTTTT.

This chain connects TRBV5-1 to TRBJ2-5, with D possibly matching TRBD1 (5 bases). Germline values: CDR1 SGHRS, CDR2 YFSETQ. CDR3 length: 15 residues. Trimming removed 4 bases at V and 4 bases at J, with 17 bases between. The CDR3 loop is CASSPRVGVGETQYF. CDR3 sequence (DNA): TGCGCCAGCAGCCCCAGGGTGGGTGTGGGAGAGACCCAGTACTTC.

The J gene is TRBJ2-2, the V gene TRBV6-9; TRBD2 matches 13 bases. Germline V gene lookup returns CDR1 MNHGY and CDR2 SVAAGI. V gave up 6 bases and J gave up 4 bases; unmatched junction bases: 8. The CDR3 spans 17 residues. CDR3 loop: CASRLTSGGRVTGELFF. As DNA, the CDR3 is TGTGCCAGCAGGCTGACTAGCGGGGGGAGGGTCACCGGGGAGCTGTTTTTT.

This clone was detected once. The rearrangement uses TRBV10-3 and TRBJ1-5; no firm D call. In germline, CDR1 is ENHRY, CDR2 SYGVKD. Trimming cost V 6 bases and J 6 bases, with 15 bases left between them. The CDR3 has 14 amino acids. The DNA for the CDR3 is TGTGCCATCAGCGACGAAGGATTCGGTCAGCCCCAGCATTTT. This gives the protein CAISDEGFGQPQHF.

The chain uses TRBV5-1 and TRBJ1-1; tentative D call: TRBD1 (6 bases). Deletions cut 4 bases from V and 4 bases from J, with 11 bases between. The CDR3 covers 13 residues. Germline lookup yields CDR1 SGHRS and CDR2 YFSETQ. CDR3 nucleotide sequence: TGCGCCAGCAGCACTTTACAGGGCACTGAAGCTTTCTTT. Translated, it gives CASSTLQGTEAFF.

This clone was recorded a few times. V and J are TRBV30 and TRBJ1-1; D is undetermined. Trimming took off 1 base at V and 8 bases at J, with 11 bases between the two ends. The CDR3 has 12 amino acids. Germline values: CDR1 GTSNPN, CDR2 SVGIG (reference sequence). The DNA of the CDR3 is TGTGCCTGGAGTGCGGACCTCCCGGAAGCTTTCTTT. Its translation: CAWSADLPEAFF.

The J gene is TRBJ2-7, the V gene TRBV19, with 7 bases aligning to TRBD1. The V and J ends lost 6 bases and 4 bases, in that order; junction bases with no gene match: 12. The CDR3 consists of 15 residues. Germline CDR1 and CDR2: LNHDA and SQIVND (reference sequence). This CDR3 is CASREQGIIRYEQYF. The CDR3, as DNA: TGTGCCAGTAGGGAACAGGGGATCATACGTTACGAGCAGTACTTC.

This clone occurred a few times. The gene calls are TRBV7-2 and TRBJ2-3; 15 bases fit TRBD2. Germline V gene data show CDR1 as SGHTA and CDR2 as FQGNSA. J was trimmed by 4 bases and V by 0 bases; bases with no gene match: 5. This CDR3 contains 18 residues. Written as DNA, the CDR3 is TGTGCCAGCAGCTTAGCCGGGACTAGCGGGGGGCAGTCAGATACGCAGTATTTT. It encodes CASSLAGTSGGQSDTQYF.

The chain couples TRBV4-1 to TRBJ1-5; D gene uncertain. Germline V gives CDR1 MGHRA, CDR2 YSYEKL. This CDR3 has 15 amino acids. V gave up 0 bases and J gave up 4 bases, with 10 bases separating them. The CDR3 here is CASSQEGTANQPQHF. In DNA form, the CDR3 reads TGCGCCAGCAGCCAAGAGGGCACGGCTAATCAGCCCCAGCATTTT.